This TCR beta chain came from a study of blood T cell repertoires in COVID-19 (TCRdb year 2020). Looking at the study overall: The collaborator samples originated in the United States, Italy and Spain and spanned the acute and convalescent phases of COVID-19. Where available, HLA class I and class II types were obtained from metadata supplied by the sample provider rather than from assay-based typing. The samples were drawn from the first 160 participants of the ongoing ImmuneRACE study and from some 1,300 subjects provided by 6 global collaborators. Subjects who had been exposed to COVID-19, were actively infected with it, or had recovered from it provided the deeply sampled blood TCRbeta repertoires that made up the dataset. The repertoires were released in a freely available public database meant as a resource for research on the immune response to SARS-CoV-2. Nearly every sample came with metadata listing a de-identified subject ID, COVID-19 status, age in years and sex. The material from the prospective study consisted of cDNA or gDNA derived from T cells, B-cell-depleted T cells, or PBMCs.

Points the paper makes about the study in general: Clinical and demographic metadata were provided uncurated, with the amount varying by source and participant.

According to the germline V gene (reference sequence), CDR1 reads SEHNR and CDR2 reads FQNEAQ. The trim is 1 base for V and 2 bases for J, with a gap of 8 bases between the germline ends. The CDR3 numbers 15 residues from cysteine through phenylalanine. Solely the CDR3 DNA is kept, with 45 bases framed from the first base. TCRbeta CDR3 regions were amplified from genomic DNA using the immunoSEQ Assay, a bias-controlled multiplex PCR. The authors' pipeline ran thus. The number of nucleated cells in each sample was estimated by amplification of reference gene primers within the assay. To quantify the absolute abundance of each unique TCRbeta CDR3 rearrangement, sequence reads were collapsed and filtered. Productive Simpson clonality was computed per sample as the square root of Simpson's diversity index over productive rearrangements. TCRdb limited this immuneACCESS table to in-frame rearrangements with V and J called. A share of clones is missing; checked studies link under half to unresolved V genes, and the rest is unexplained. The DNA gave D and trimming, while V, J and clone size come from that table. Across this sample there are hundreds of thousands of clones, with around nine tenths seen only once. Nearly 2% of the sample is held by the ten biggest clonotypes.

Participants in the prospective study were enrolled through a virtual design, were aged about 18 to 89 years, and lived in roughly 24 United States geographic areas. In the prospective study, participants were assigned to cohorts based on the clinical history participants reported in a screening survey and a study questionnaire. Each participant in the prospective study had whole blood, serum and a nasopharyngeal or oropharyngeal swab collected by mobile phlebotomists. Over an approximately 2-month period, participants in the prospective study had the option of providing additional blood draws and questionnaires. Before DNA extraction, blood samples from the prospective study were shipped at room temperature or frozen. Of note for this clone: It has no known antigen specificity. Within one base of it there is no much larger clone, and no base qualities were kept.

This receptor was identified in a woman aged 18-29 years with acute COVID-19. Sequencing input: PBMCs or T cells enriched from blood (not recorded which). In this chain, TRBV7-9 is recombined with TRBJ1-4; the D gene is perhaps TRBD1, on 6 matching bases. The CDR3 protein sequence reads: CASSLVTGTNEKLFF. The DNA reads TGTGCCAGCAGCTTAGTAACAGGGACTAATGAAAAACTGTTTTTT.